The clone carrying this T cell receptor beta chain was detected only once. What it recognizes is unknown. V shed 8 bases and J shed 6 bases, with 16 bases lying between them. The CDR3 extends over 13 amino acids. Germline V lookup: CDR1 MDHEN, CDR2 SYDVKM. These data come from a study of cytomegalovirus exposure and HLA in healthy donors. On the study more broadly: The 110 or so validation repertoires used a platform that matched the one used for the 500 to 700 first-cohort repertoires, as a later analysis reported. General study points: The TCR clusters that emerged in the first cohort tended, a later analysis found, to co-occur in the roughly 130 validation repertoires. Testing in vitro showed a few CMV-associated chains specific for CMV antigens. Reports credit the classifier with highly specific, highly sensitive diagnosis of cytomegalovirus status.

Sequencing was performed with immunoSEQ multiplex PCR; in TCRdb, only in-frame clones are kept and a portion is missing. The sample has roughly 330,000 clones, roughly 90% seen once. The genes are TRBV28 and TRBJ2-5; possibly TRBD2 for D (6 bases). This sequence was found in a woman in her 30s in good health and CMV-seropositive. The specimen was PBMCs. Here the CDR3 DNA reads TGTGCCAGCGTTGGGCGGGAAAGTAAGACCCAGTACTTC. This gives the protein CASVGRESKTQYF.